This TCR beta chain was profiled in a study of identifying expanded T cells in peripheral blood. Collection occurred without any documented infections or immune events in donors. Findings of the study overall: Over two and four weeks, about 15 and 19 clones changed, versus roughly 1.2 between replicates. Across healthy donors, higher total template counts meant significantly greater roughly 2-week count variance.

CDR3 length: 15 residues. Germline loops: CDR1 SNHLY, CDR2 FYNNEI. The ends lost 4 bases at V and 3 bases at J; junction bases unmatched: 5. About this clone: The antigen remains unidentified.

TCRdb keeps only in-frame clones here, not all; method: immunoSEQ multiplex PCR. Of roughly 75,000 clones listed, roughly 90% are singletons. The J gene is TRBJ2-3, the V gene TRBV2, with 9 positions matching TRBD1. The sample taken for sequencing was blood. This clonotype originated in a person aged 18-70 years in good health. CDR3 amino acids: CASSGRQGGTDTQYF. The CDR3, as DNA: TGTGCCAGCAGTGGGAGACAGGGGGGAACAGATACGCAGTATTTT.